The next 3 T cell receptor beta chains were all read from a single sample in a study of blood T cell repertoires in COVID-19 (dated by TCRdb to 2018 to 2020). Preparation of the library involved the immunoSEQ multiplex PCR assay. TCRdb limited this immuneACCESS table to in-frame rearrangements with V and J called. A share of clones is missing; checked studies link under half to unresolved V genes, and the rest is unexplained. The sample table records under 200,000 clones; approximately 90% of these occur just once. About 22% of the sample is in the top ten clones. Sequencing was done on a sample of peripheral blood. These receptors were collected from a man in his sixties with active or convalescent COVID-19.

In DNA, the CDR3 is TGTGCCAGCCTTAAGGAGGGGGCAGGGGAGCAGTACTTC. Translating it yields CASLKEGAGEQYF. This rearrangement joins TRBV2 to TRBJ2-7, with TRBD1 as a possible D gene (7 bases). The germline CDR1 and CDR2 sequences are SNHLY and FYNNEI. The length of the CDR3 is 13 residues. V lost 8 bases and J 7 bases, leaving 18 bases between the germline ends.

This clone has only a few counts. This chain uses TRBV29-1 with TRBJ1-1; 8 bases map to TRBD1. CDR3 length equals 14 residues. Germline loops: CDR1 SQVTM, CDR2 ANQGSEA. V was clipped by 6 bases and J by 1 base; unmatched bases: 7. CDR3 protein: CSVATGQANTEAFF. CDR3 DNA: TGCAGCGTCGCGACGGGACAGGCGAACACTGAAGCTTTCTTT.

This sequence joins TRBV6-6 and TRBJ1-1; D is perhaps TRBD1 (6 bases). CDR3 size: 12 residues. Germline V gives CDR1 MNHNY, CDR2 SVGAGI (reference sequence). V lost 7 bases to trimming and J lost 4 bases, with 10 bases between them. CDR3 bases: TGTGCCAGCAAGGGGGGGGGCACTGAAGCTTTCTTT. Its protein product is CASKGGGTEAFF.